The sequence of this TCR beta chain was determined in a study of cytomegalovirus exposure and HLA in healthy donors. Overall study results and limits: Associated with cytomegalovirus, according to the listing, were around 170 TCR beta chains.

Turning to this clone: Its antigen is not identified.

PCR amplification relied on 60 Vbeta primers (plus 13 Jbeta primers). Sequenced by immunoSEQ multiplex PCR; TCRdb stores in-frame clones only, minus some. The table lists fewer than 250,000 clones, under 80% of them singletons. The germline gives CDR1 SGHTA, CDR2 FQGNSA. V lost 6 bases and J lost 7; bases outside the gene matches: 9. This CDR3 region has 14 residues. V gene TRBV7-2 combines with J gene TRBJ2-4, with 7 bases aligning to TRBD1. The specimen was PBMCs. The TCR sequence derives from a man aged 25 to 40 in good health and CMV-seropositive. As DNA, the CDR3 is TGTGCCAGCAGTCCGGGACAGTCGATGAACATTCAGTACTTC. This translates into CASSPGQSMNIQYF.